This record covers a single T cell receptor (beta chain). The antigen remains unidentified. Between the trimmed V and J ends, which lost 1 base and 4 bases, there was a span of 12 bases. The CDR3 is 15 residues long. Germline V lookup: CDR1 SGHNT, CDR2 YENEEA. The data derive from a study of cytomegalovirus exposure and HLA in healthy donors. Study-wide findings and caveats: Associated with HLA alleles at 0.05 false discovery rate in a later analysis were 17,000 or so TCR beta sequences. An analysis done earlier found most TCR beta V segments productive about 90% or about 30% of the time.

The PCR ran on 60 Vbeta and 13 Jbeta primers. Sequencing was performed with immunoSEQ multiplex PCR; in TCRdb, only in-frame clones are kept and a portion is missing. The sample table includes under 200,000 clones. The chain has TRBV11-3 and TRBJ2-3, with D maybe TRBD2 (5 bases). Material for sequencing was PBMCs. The receptor was derived from a woman younger than 30 in good health and CMV-seropositive. CDR3 protein: CASSLVWAEADTQYF. The CDR3 DNA sequence: TGTGCCAGCAGCTTAGTCTGGGCGGAGGCAGATACGCAGTATTTT.